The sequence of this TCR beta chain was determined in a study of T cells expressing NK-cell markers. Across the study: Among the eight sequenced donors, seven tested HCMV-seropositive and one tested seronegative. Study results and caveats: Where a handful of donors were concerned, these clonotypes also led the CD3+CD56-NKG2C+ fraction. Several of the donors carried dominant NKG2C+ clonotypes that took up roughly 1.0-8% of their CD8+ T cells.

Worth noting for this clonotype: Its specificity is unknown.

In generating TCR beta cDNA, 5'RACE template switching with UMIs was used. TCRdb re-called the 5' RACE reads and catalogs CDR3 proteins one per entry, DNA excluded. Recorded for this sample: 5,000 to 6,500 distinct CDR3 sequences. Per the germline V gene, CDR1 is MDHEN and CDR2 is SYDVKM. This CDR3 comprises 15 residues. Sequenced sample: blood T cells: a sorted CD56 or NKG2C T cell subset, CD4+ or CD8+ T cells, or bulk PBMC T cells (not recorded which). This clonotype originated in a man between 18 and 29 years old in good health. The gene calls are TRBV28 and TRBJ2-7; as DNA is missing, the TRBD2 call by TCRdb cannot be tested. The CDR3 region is CASSLPRSGGPEQYF.